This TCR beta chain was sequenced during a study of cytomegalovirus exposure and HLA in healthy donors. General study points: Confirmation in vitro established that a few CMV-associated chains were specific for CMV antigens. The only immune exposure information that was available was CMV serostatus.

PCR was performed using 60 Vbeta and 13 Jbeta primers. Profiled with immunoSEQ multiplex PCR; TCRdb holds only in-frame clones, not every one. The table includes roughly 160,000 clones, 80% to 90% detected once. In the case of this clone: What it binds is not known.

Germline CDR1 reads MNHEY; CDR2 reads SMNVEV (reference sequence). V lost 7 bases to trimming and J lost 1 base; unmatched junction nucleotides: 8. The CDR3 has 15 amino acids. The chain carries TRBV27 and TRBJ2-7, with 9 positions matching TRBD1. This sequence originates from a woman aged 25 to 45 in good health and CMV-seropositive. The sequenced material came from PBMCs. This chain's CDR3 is CASTALGTGSYEQYF. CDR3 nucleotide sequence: TGTGCCAGCACCGCCCTGGGGACAGGGTCCTACGAGCAGTACTTC.